This TCR beta chain was identified during a study of blood T cell repertoires in COVID-19. In the study overall: Nucleic acid was either cDNA or gDNA, and it came from T cells, B-cell-depleted T cells, or PBMCs.

Assay: immunoSEQ multiplex PCR; the TCRdb copy retains only in-frame clones and omits some. The top ten hold approximately 30% of the sample, which has 45,000 to 70,000 clones, 81% seen once. Trimming removed 1 base at V and 7 bases at J, with 19 bases between. Germline V gene data show CDR1 as SNHLY and CDR2 as FYNNEI. CDR3 length equals 16 residues. Sequenced sample: peripheral blood. The rearrangement links TRBV2 to TRBJ2-5; tentative D call: TRBD1 (6 bases). The TCR comes from a woman older than 75 with active or convalescent COVID-19. CDR3 sequence: CASSEVAKKGEATQYF. As DNA, the CDR3 is TGTGCCAGCAGTGAAGTGGCCAAAAAGGGGGAAGCGACCCAGTACTTC. Looking up the rest from reference TRBV2 and TRBJ2-5 gives the full variable domain: EPEVTQTPSHQVTQMGQEVILRCVPISNHLYFYWYRQILGQKVEFLVSFYNNEISEKSEIFDDQFSVERPDGSNFTLKIRSTKLEDSAMYFCASSEVAKKGEATQYFGPGTRLLVL.